Detailed here is one T cell receptor beta chain. Its antigen has not been determined. No much larger clone is present one base from it, and per-base qualities are unavailable. The germline V gene supplies CDR1 KGHSH and CDR2 LQKENI. The CDR3 starts with the cysteine, ends with the phenylalanine, and has 15 residues. The only DNA kept is the CDR3, 45 bases in frame from the first base. V is reduced by 3 bases and J by 0 bases, leaving a spacing of 10 bases between them. The data belong to a study of blood T cell repertoires in COVID-19 (dated by TCRdb to between 2020 and 2021). For the wider study: Samples covering the acute and convalescent phases of COVID-19 were provided by collaborators in the United States, Italy and Spain. The prospective study material was composed of cDNA or gDNA derived from T cells, B-cell-depleted T cells, or PBMCs. Subjects who had been exposed to COVID-19, were actively infected with it, or had recovered from it provided the deeply sampled blood TCRbeta repertoires that made up the dataset. The repertoires were made available in a free public database intended to serve as a resource for research on the immune response to SARS-CoV-2. Samples were obtained from the ongoing ImmuneRACE study (first 160 participants) and from approximately 1,200 subjects provided by 6 global collaborators. The sample metadata nearly always contained a de-identified subject ID, COVID-19 status, age in years and sex. Where available, HLA class I and class II types were taken from metadata supplied by the sample provider and were not determined by assay-based typing.

TCRbeta CDR3 regions were amplified from genomic DNA using the immunoSEQ Assay, a bias-controlled multiplex PCR. On the authors' methods: The number of nucleated cells in each sample was estimated from the amplification of reference gene primers within the assay. Sequence reads were collapsed and filtered to measure the absolute abundance of every unique TCRbeta CDR3 rearrangement. For each sample, productive Simpson clonality was calculated as the square root of Simpson's diversity index across productive rearrangements. TCRdb obtained this table from immuneACCESS and retained in-frame rearrangements with V and J assigned. These tables miss some clones; where compared with another copy, unresolved V genes account for less than half of the shortfall, and the remainder is unexplained. Clone size and V and J calls were adopted from that table, with D and trimming inferred from the DNA. Across this sample there are roughly 290,000 clones, with roughly 80% seen only once. Together, the top ten hold about a sixth of the sample.

At one collaborating source in Seattle, patients were enrolled during active infection and were followed longitudinally through the course of disease. Each collaborating institution followed its own protocols to collect whole blood in K2EDTA tubes. Collaborator samples were shipped for TCRbeta analysis as frozen whole blood, isolated PBMCs, or DNA extracted from either sample type. The paper as a whole reports these results and caveats: The quantity of clinical and demographic metadata differed by source and by participant and was supplied without curation.

The chain couples TRBV18 to TRBJ2-3; TRBD2 is a weak D gene call, 5 bases matching. The sample consisted of peripheral blood. The source is a person aged 65 to 79 with COVID-19, enrolled during active disease. In nucleotide form, the sequence is TGTGCCAGCTCACCTACTCTAGCTAGCACAGATACGCAGTATTTT. Translated, it reads CASSPTLASTDTQYF. Outside the CDR3, residues come from the reference TRBV18 and TRBJ2-3 proteins, so the full variable domain is: NAGVMQNPRHLVRRRGQEARLRCSPMKGHSHVYWYRQLPEEGLKFMVYLQKENIIDESGMPKERFSAEFPKEGPSILRIQQVVRGDSAAYFCASSPTLASTDTQYFGPGTRLTVL.